This entry lists 29 T cell receptor beta chains sequenced from one sample in a study of blood T cells in healthy people across ages (dated by TCRdb to the mid-2010s). Library creation used 5' RACE. Reads for this sample came from an Illumina HiSeq 2500. A second about 7 to 12 cycle PCR used a sample-barcoded 5' primer and a J-beta primer mix. The public reads were reanalyzed by TCRdb: fastp trimming at Q25, MiXCR alignment, in-frame beta chains only. Entries that share a CDR3 protein sequence are merged under the most common genes and DNA. In all, the sample holds about 1.4 million distinct CDR3 sequences, and almost 60% of those were seen once. The ten largest clones capture approximately 7% of the sample. The sequencing input was blood. The receptors stem from a man aged 18 to 35 in good health.

This clonotype has just a few counts. This chain uses TRBV21-1 with TRBJ2-5; the listed D gene, TRBD1, was not tested against the DNA. The better agreement between TRBJ2-7 and the DNA end casts doubt on the J call. TRBV21-1 is listed as a pseudogene. The CDR3 runs to 14 residues. CDR3 sequence: CASRRPGQGYEQYF. CDR3 nucleotide sequence: TGTGCCAGCAGGCGTCCGGGACAGGGCTACGAGCAGTACTTC.

This clonotype was counted only a few times. The gene calls are TRBV27 and TRBJ2-7; 13 nucleotides match TRBD2. CDR3 length: 18 residues. Per germline, CDR1 MNHEY and CDR2 SMNVEV (reference sequence). J gave up 3 bases and V 2 bases, and 10 bases lay outside the gene matches. As DNA, the CDR3 is TGTGCCAGCAGTTTAGAGGGAGTGGGACTAGCGGGGCTCTACGAGCAGTACTTC. Translating gives CASSLEGVGLAGLYEQYF.

As DNA, the CDR3 is TGTGCCACCAGCGGACGGACTAGCGGGGCCTACAATGAGCAGTTCTTC. It yields the protein CATSGRTSGAYNEQFF. The rearrangement uses TRBV15 and TRBJ2-1, with 12 bases that match TRBD2. The V gene end was trimmed by 5 bases and the J gene end by 2 bases; junction bases not matched to a gene: 4. The CDR3 contains 16 residues. Germline V CDR1 and CDR2: LNHNV, YYDKDF (reference sequence). Combining the CDR3 with reference TRBV15 and TRBJ2-1 gives the whole variable domain DAMVIQNPRYQVTQFGKPVTLSCSQTLNHNVMYWYQQKSSQAPKLLFHYYDKDFNNEADTPDNFQSRRPNTSFCFLDIRSPGLGDTAMYLCATSGRTSGAYNEQFFGPGTRLTVL.

CDR3 sequence reads: CASSMTGVQETQYF. CDR3 sequence (DNA): TGTGCCAGCAGTATGACAGGGGTCCAAGAGACCCAGTACTTC. V and J are TRBV28 and TRBJ2-5, with 8 bases that match TRBD1. CDR1 is MDHEN, CDR2 SYDVKM, per germline. V dropped 5 bases and J dropped 1; count of bases not matched to a gene: 3. The CDR3 runs to 14 residues.

For this clonotype: A read error may explain this, as a much larger clone is one base away. The chain uses TRBV13 and TRBJ2-1; D is unresolved. This CDR3 is 12 amino acids long. Germline V CDR1 and CDR2: PRHDT, FYEKMQ (reference sequence). Trimming took off 4 bases at V and 5 bases at J, with 6 bases between the two ends. In DNA form, the CDR3 reads TGTGCCAGCAGCTCAGCCAACAATGAGCAGTTCTTC. As protein: CASSSANNEQFF.

This clonotype showed up just a few times. The chain recombines TRBV6-2 or TRBV6-3 with TRBJ2-7, with D possibly TRBD2 on 5 matching bases. Trimming cost V 2 bases and J 2 bases, with 7 bases left between them. The germline gives CDR1 MNHEY, CDR2 SVGEGT. The CDR3 has 13 residues. CDR3 loop: CASSYNGAYEQYF. CDR3 coding DNA: TGTGCCAGCAGTTACAACGGGGCCTACGAGCAGTACTTC.

The chain couples TRBV7-8 to TRBJ2-2, with D possibly matching TRBD2 (6 bases). CDR1 SGHVS and CDR2 FQNEAQ come from the germline V gene. The V end was cut by 8 bases, the J end by 9 bases, with 19 bases between. The CDR3 loop spans 14 amino acids. The CDR3 sequence is CASPVVEGRRELFF. As DNA, the CDR3 is TGTGCCAGCCCCGTAGTGGAGGGGCGCAGGGAGCTGTTTTTT.

V and J are TRBV6-5 and TRBJ2-4, with a possible D match to TRBD2 (6 bases). The better agreement between TRBJ2-7 and the DNA end casts doubt on the J call. Germline V gene lookup returns CDR1 MNHEY and CDR2 SVGAGI. CDR3 length: 16 amino acids. The CDR3 DNA reads as TGTGCCAGCGGCCGAGGGACTCCGAGTTCCCTTTACGAGCAGTACTTC. Translation: CASGRGTPSSLYEQYF.

The V gene is TRBV20-1, the J gene TRBJ2-1; 10 bases line up with TRBD1. The germline CDR1 and CDR2 sequences are DFQATT and SNEGSKA (reference sequence). This CDR3 comprises 13 residues. V lost 3 bases and J lost 10; bases outside the gene matches: 6. The chain's CDR3 is CSASGGQGYEQFF. DNA for the CDR3: TGCAGTGCTAGTGGGGGACAGGGGTACGAGCAGTTCTTC.

The chain has TRBV6-2 or TRBV6-3 and TRBJ2-3; D may correspond to TRBD1 or TRBD2 (5 bases each). Germline loops: CDR1 MNHEY, CDR2 SVGEGT. Trimming took 10 bases from V and 0 from J, leaving 14 bases between them. The CDR3 has 14 amino acids. The CDR3, as DNA: TGTGCCACAAACCGGGACGCTAGCACAGATACGCAGTATTTT. This gives the protein CATNRDASTDTQYF.

There are a few counts of this clonotype. The chain uses TRBV20-1 and TRBJ2-5; 15 nucleotides align to TRBD2. The V gene end was trimmed by 3 bases and the J gene end by 5 bases; junction bases not matched to a gene: 4. CDR1 DFQATT and CDR2 SNEGSKA come from the germline V gene (reference sequence). The CDR3 length is 15 residues. DNA for the CDR3: TGCAGTGCTAGTGGGGGGACTAGCGGGGGGGAGACCCAGTACTTC. Its protein is CSASGGTSGGETQYF.

The chain combines TRBV4-3 with TRBJ2-7; a weak D match, TRBD1 (6 bases). The CDR3 is made up of 15 amino acids. Germline CDR1 LGHNA, CDR2 YSLEER. Trimming left V 4 bases short and J 0 bases short, with 13 bases between. CDR3 nucleotides: TGCGCCAGCAGCCGGATTACAGGGAGCTCCTACGAGCAGTACTTC. Translating it yields CASSRITGSSYEQYF.

This clonotype showed up just a few times. V is TRBV10-3 and J is TRBJ1-2; no firm D call. V was cut by 4 bases and J by 4 bases, with 13 bases left in between. Per germline, CDR1 ENHRY and CDR2 SYGVKD. The CDR3 totals 14 residues. DNA for the CDR3: TGTGCCATCAGTGGTACGGGAGTGGGCTATGGCTACACCTTC. The encoded protein is CAISGTGVGYGYTF.

This clonotype has more than one count but fewer than ten. The chain is built from TRBV4-1 and TRBJ2-5; 9 nucleotides align to TRBD2. Trimming cost V 5 bases and J 1 base; bases outside gene matches: 11. The CDR3 runs to 17 residues. Germline V gene sequence: CDR1 MGHRA, CDR2 YSYEKL. DNA of the CDR3: TGCGCCAGCAGCGCCCTAGCGGGACAACTCCTCCAAGAGACCCAGTACTTC. Translated: CASSALAGQLLQETQYF.

This clonotype occurred a few times. The gene calls are TRBV5-1 and TRBJ2-4, with D unclear. In germline, CDR1 is SGHRS, CDR2 YFSETQ. The CDR3 has 14 residues. Trimming took 1 base from V and 7 from J, leaving 12 bases between them. In DNA, the CDR3 is TGCGCCAGCAGCTTGTCAGATTATGATAACATTCAGTACTTC. This sequence encodes CASSLSDYDNIQYF.

The V and J genes are TRBV20-1 and TRBJ2-1; TRBD1 matches 10 bases. V lost 3 bases to trimming and J lost 5 bases; unmatched junction nucleotides: 7. The CDR3 extends over 15 amino acids. Germline loops: CDR1 DFQATT, CDR2 SNEGSKA (reference sequence). CDR3 loop: CSARTRDRGDNEQFF. The CDR3, as DNA: TGCAGTGCTAGGACCCGGGACAGGGGCGACAATGAGCAGTTCTTC.

The gene calls are TRBV2 and TRBJ2-7; 9 nucleotides align to TRBD1. V lost 6 bases, J lost 5 bases, and 5 bases stayed unmatched. The CDR3 extends over 13 amino acids. CDR1 is SNHLY and CDR2 is FYNNEI in the germline V gene. The CDR3 sequence is CASSGWTGDEQYF. In DNA form, the CDR3 reads TGTGCCAGCAGCGGGTGGACAGGGGACGAGCAGTACTTC.

The J gene is TRBJ2-1, the V gene TRBV4-2; D perhaps matches TRBD2 (6 bases). Germline values: CDR1 LGHNA, CDR2 YNFKEQ. The CDR3 totals 17 residues. V gave up 4 bases and J gave up 6 bases, with 22 bases separating them. The CDR3 here is CASSPSLLREGSNEQFF. DNA for the CDR3: TGTGCCAGCAGCCCATCCCTTTTGCGGGAAGGCTCCAATGAGCAGTTCTTC.

In its sample, this clonotype was seen a few times. The chain couples TRBV6-5 to TRBJ2-1, with TRBD1 identical over 7 bases. The CDR3 covers 12 residues. V shed 5 bases and J 12 bases; nucleotides not matched to a gene: 7. Looked up from germline, CDR1 is MNHEY and CDR2 is SVGAGI. As DNA, the CDR3 is TGTGCCAGCAGTCCCGACAGGGTATCGCAGTTCTTC. Its translation is CASSPDRVSQFF.

This clonotype occurred a few times. The J gene is TRBJ2-7, the V gene TRBV6-6; a weak D match, TRBD1 (5 bases). The V gene's germline CDR1 is MNHNY and CDR2 SVGAGI (reference sequence). With 4 bases removed from V and 6 bases from J, the gap between germline ends came to 10 bases. This CDR3 spans 12 amino acids. The CDR3 reads CASSSQGPEQYF. CDR3 nucleotide sequence: TGTGCCAGCAGTTCCCAGGGTCCCGAGCAGTACTTC.

The chain has TRBV27 and TRBJ2-3, with TRBD2 identical over 7 bases. Unmatched junction bases numbered 9, after V lost 8 bases and J lost 4 bases. The CDR3 covers 14 residues. Germline CDR1 is MNHEY and CDR2 is SMNVEV (reference sequence). The CDR3 sequence is CASLPGGVADTQYF. Written as DNA, the CDR3 is TGTGCCAGCCTCCCGGGGGGAGTGGCAGATACGCAGTATTTT.

This clonotype was detected only a few times. This sequence joins TRBV6-5 and TRBJ2-7; D possibly matches TRBD1 or TRBD2 (5 bases each). Matching the DNA end better, TRBJ2-5 makes the J call doubtful. Germline-derived CDR1 and CDR2 are MNHEY and SVGAGI. The CDR3 has 14 residues. CDR3 nucleotide sequence: TGTGCCAGCAGTTCCCTCACGGGGCAGGAGACCCAGTACTTC. Its protein product is CASSSLTGQETQYF.

The rearrangement uses TRBV27 and TRBJ2-3; D is unclear. CDR1 and CDR2 from the germline V gene are MNHEY and SMNVEV (reference sequence). Trimming removed 5 bases at V and 1 base at J, with 13 bases between. This CDR3 region has 15 residues. CDR3 amino acids: CASSRLSSGTDTQYF. The CDR3 coding sequence is TGTGCCAGCAGTCGACTGTCTAGTGGCACAGATACGCAGTATTTT.

The rearrangement links TRBV4-3 to TRBJ1-6; 8 bases fit TRBD1. The CDR3 covers 16 residues. J gave up 8 bases and V 0 bases, and 6 bases lay outside the gene matches. Germline V gene lookup returns CDR1 LGHNA and CDR2 YSLEER. CDR3 DNA: TGCGCCAGCAGCCAAGATGTTAGGACAGGGCATTCACCCCTCCACTTT. Protein sequence: CASSQDVRTGHSPLHF.

V gene TRBV11-2 combines with J gene TRBJ2-7; D may match TRBD1 or TRBD2 (5 bases each). The CDR3 length is 16 residues. The V gene's germline CDR1 is SGHAT and CDR2 FQNNGV. V lost 0 bases and J lost 1, with 13 bases in between. The CDR3 sequence: CASSLDGGALSYEQYF. The CDR3 DNA reads TGTGCCAGCAGCTTAGATGGGGGAGCGCTTTCCTACGAGCAGTACTTC.

This clonotype was counted only a few times. The chain recombines TRBV20-1 with TRBJ2-7; 7 nucleotides line up with TRBD1. Germline CDR1 and CDR2: DFQATT and SNEGSKA (reference sequence). V gave up 6 bases and J gave up 3 bases; unmatched junction bases: 8. This CDR3 is built from 13 residues. This CDR3 is CSALGGESYEQYF. CDR3 bases: TGCAGTGCCTTAGGGGGCGAGAGCTACGAGCAGTACTTC.

This clonotype was recorded many times. The chain carries TRBV3-1 and TRBJ2-5, with D hard to call. V dropped 3 bases and J dropped 5 bases, with 16 bases sitting between them. The V gene's germline CDR1 is LGHDT and CDR2 YNNKEL (reference sequence). The CDR3 extends over 15 amino acids. The CDR3 DNA is TGTGCCAGCAGCCACCCTGACCGGTTAGGGGAGACCCAGTACTTC. It yields the protein CASSHPDRLGETQYF.

There are a few counts of this clonotype. The chain is built from TRBV29-1 and TRBJ1-2; D is perhaps TRBD1 (5 bases). Deletions cut 4 bases from V and 4 bases from J, with 22 bases between. The CDR3 runs to 16 residues. Looked up from germline, CDR1 is SQVTM and CDR2 is ANQGSEA. CDR3: CSVGALGRQRGYGYTF. CDR3 nucleotides: TGCAGCGTTGGGGCCCTGGGACGTCAACGGGGCTATGGCTACACCTTC.

This chain uses TRBV29-1 with TRBJ2-7, with 8 bases matching TRBD2. The germline V gene encodes CDR1 SQVTM and CDR2 ANQGSEA. The CDR3 sequence is 13 residues long. V trimming: 3 bases; J trimming: 7 bases; junction bases outside the gene matches: 8. The CDR3 nucleotides read TGCAGCGTTGAGACCTTGGCGGGGGGAGAGCAGTACTTC. This gives the protein CSVETLAGGEQYF.